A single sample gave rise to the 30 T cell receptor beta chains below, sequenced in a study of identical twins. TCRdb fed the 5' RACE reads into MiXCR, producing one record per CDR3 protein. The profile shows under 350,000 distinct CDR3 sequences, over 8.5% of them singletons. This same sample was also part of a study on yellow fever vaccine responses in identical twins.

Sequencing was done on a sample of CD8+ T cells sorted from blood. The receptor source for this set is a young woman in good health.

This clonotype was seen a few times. Here the CDR3 reads CSARVLGLAVQETQYF. The CDR3 DNA reads TGCAGTGCTAGGGTCCTTGGCCTAGCAGTTCAAGAGACCCAGTACTTC. This chain links TRBV20-1 with TRBJ2-5; tentatively, D is TRBD2 (5 bases). Germline CDR1 reads DFQATT; CDR2 reads SNEGSKA (reference sequence). Between the trimmed V and J ends, which lost 3 bases and 2 bases, there was a span of 19 bases. This CDR3 region has 16 residues.

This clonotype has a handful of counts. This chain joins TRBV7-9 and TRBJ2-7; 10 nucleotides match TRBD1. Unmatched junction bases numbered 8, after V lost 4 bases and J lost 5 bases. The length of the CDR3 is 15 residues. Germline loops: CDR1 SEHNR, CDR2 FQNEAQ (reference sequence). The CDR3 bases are TGTGCCAGCAGCTCGCACCTGGACAGGGGGGACGAGCAGTACTTC. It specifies CASSSHLDRGDEQYF.

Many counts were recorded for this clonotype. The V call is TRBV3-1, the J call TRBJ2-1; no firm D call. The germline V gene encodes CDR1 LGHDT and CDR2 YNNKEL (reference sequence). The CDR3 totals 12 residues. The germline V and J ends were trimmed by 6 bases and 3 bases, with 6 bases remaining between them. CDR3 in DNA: TGTGCCAGCAGGCTAGGCTACAATGAGCAGTTCTTC. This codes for CASRLGYNEQFF.

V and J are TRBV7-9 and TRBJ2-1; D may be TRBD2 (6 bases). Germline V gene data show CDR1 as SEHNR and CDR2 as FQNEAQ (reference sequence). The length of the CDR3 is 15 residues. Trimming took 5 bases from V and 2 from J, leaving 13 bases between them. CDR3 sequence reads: CASSHGGFPYNEQFF. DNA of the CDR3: TGTGCCAGCAGCCATGGGGGGTTCCCCTACAATGAGCAGTTCTTC.

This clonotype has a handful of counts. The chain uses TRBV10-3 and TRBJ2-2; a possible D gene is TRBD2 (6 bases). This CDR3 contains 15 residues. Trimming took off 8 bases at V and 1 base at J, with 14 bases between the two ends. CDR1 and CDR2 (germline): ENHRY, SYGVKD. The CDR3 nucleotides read TGTGCCATCGGGAGTGCGGGGAGGAACACCGGGGAGCTGTTTTTT. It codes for CAIGSAGRNTGELFF.

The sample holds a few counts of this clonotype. CDR3 nucleotides: TGCAGTGCCCCCGGAGCTCCTGACGCAGATACGCAGTATTTT. This gives the protein CSAPGAPDADTQYF. The chain employs TRBV20-1 and TRBJ2-3, with no clear D. Germline CDR1 DFQATT, CDR2 SNEGSKA (reference sequence). CDR3 length: 14 residues. The V end was cut by 6 bases, the J end by 4 bases, with 17 bases between.

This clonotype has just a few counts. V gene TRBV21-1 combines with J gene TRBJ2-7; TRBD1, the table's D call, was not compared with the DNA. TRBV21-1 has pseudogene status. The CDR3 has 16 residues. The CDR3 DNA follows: TGTGCCAGCAGCAAAATAGGACAGGCGTTGCTTTACGAGCAGTACTTC. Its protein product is CASSKIGQALLYEQYF.

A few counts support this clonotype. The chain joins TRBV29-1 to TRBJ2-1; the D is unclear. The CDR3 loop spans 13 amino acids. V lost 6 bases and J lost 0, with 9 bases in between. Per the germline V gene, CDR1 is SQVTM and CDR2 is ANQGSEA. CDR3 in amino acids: CSVHGGSYNEQFF. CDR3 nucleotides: TGCAGCGTCCATGGTGGCTCCTACAATGAGCAGTTCTTC.

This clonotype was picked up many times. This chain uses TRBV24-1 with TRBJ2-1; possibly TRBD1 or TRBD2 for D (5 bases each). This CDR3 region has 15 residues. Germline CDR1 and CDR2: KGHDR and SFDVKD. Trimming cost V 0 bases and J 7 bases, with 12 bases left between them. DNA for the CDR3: TGTGCCACCAGTGATTTGGTCCATGGGGGAAATGAGCAGTTCTTC. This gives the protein CATSDLVHGGNEQFF.

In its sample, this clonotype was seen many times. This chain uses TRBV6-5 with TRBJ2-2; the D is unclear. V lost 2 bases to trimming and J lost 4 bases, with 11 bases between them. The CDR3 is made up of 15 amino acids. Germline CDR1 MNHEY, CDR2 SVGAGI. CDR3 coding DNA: TGTGCCAGCAGTTACCATGTTGAGACCACCGGGGAGCTGTTTTTT. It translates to CASSYHVETTGELFF.

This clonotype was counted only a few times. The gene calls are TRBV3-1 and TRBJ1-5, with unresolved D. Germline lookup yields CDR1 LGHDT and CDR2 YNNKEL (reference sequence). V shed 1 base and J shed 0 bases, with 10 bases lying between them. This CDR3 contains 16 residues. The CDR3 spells CASSQGTIYSNQPQHF. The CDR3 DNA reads TGTGCCAGCAGCCAAGGGACTATCTATAGCAATCAGCCCCAGCATTTT.

CDR3 coding DNA: TGTGCCAGCAGACAAGACAGTAGCGGGGGCTACACCTTC. It specifies CASRQDSSGGYTF. The chain is built from TRBV27 and TRBJ1-2; D might be TRBD1 (5 bases). V dropped 6 bases and J dropped 8 bases, with 16 bases sitting between them. The CDR3 consists of 13 residues. Looked up from germline, CDR1 is MNHEY and CDR2 is SMNVEV (reference sequence).

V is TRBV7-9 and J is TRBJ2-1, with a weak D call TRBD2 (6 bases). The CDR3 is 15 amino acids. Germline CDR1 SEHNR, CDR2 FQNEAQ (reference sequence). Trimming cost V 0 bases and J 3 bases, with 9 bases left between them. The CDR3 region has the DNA TGTGCCAGCAGCTTAGCGGGAGGATTCTACAATGAGCAGTTCTTC. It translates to CASSLAGGFYNEQFF.

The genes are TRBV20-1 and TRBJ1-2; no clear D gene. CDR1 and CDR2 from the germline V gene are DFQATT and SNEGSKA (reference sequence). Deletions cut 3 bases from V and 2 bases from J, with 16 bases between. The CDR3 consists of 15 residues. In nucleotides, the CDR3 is TGCAGTGCTAGGGGCACAACCCTGGGGAACTATGGCTACACCTTC. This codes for CSARGTTLGNYGYTF.

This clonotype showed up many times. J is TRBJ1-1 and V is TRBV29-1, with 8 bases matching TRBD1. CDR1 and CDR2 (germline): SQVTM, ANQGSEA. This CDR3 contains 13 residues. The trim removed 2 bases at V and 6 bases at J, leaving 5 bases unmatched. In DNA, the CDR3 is TGCAGCGTTGAATTACAGGGGGACTCTGAAGCTTTCTTT. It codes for CSVELQGDSEAFF.

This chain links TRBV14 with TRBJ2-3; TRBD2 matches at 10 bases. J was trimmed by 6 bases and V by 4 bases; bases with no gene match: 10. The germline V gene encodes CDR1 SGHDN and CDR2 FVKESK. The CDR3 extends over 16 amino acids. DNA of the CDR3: TGTGCCAGCAGCCGAACCGGACTAGCGGTGATGGATACGCAGTATTTT. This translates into CASSRTGLAVMDTQYF.

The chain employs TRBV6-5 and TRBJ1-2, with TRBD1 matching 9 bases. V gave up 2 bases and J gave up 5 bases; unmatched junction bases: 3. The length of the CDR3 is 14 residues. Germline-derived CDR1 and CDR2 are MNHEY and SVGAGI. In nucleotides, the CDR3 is TGTGCCAGCAGTTACACAGGGGGCGCTTATGGCTACACCTTC. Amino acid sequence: CASSYTGGAYGYTF.

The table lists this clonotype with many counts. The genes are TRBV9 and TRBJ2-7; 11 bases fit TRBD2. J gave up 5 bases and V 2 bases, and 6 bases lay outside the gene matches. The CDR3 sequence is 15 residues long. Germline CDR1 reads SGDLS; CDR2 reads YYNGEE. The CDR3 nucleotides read TGTGCCAGCAGCGTCCAACTAGCGGGAGAAAACGAGCAGTACTTC. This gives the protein CASSVQLAGENEQYF.

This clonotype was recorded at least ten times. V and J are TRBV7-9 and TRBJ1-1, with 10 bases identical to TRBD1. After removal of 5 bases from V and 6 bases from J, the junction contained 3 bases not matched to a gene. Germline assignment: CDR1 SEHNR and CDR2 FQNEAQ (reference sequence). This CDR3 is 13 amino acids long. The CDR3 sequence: CASSPTGGPEAFF. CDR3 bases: TGTGCCAGCAGCCCGACAGGGGGCCCTGAAGCTTTCTTT.

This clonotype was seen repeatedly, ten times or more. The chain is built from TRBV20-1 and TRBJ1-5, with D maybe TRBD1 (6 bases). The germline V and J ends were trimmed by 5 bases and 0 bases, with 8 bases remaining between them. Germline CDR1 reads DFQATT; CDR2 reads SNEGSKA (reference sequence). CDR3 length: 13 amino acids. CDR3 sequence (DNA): TGCAGTGCTCTGGACAGTAGCAATCAGCCCCAGCATTTT. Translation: CSALDSSNQPQHF.

In DNA form, the CDR3 reads TGTGCCAGCAGCTTATATTTCTCCGGGGAGCTGTTTTTT. This encodes CASSLYFSGELFF. The J gene is TRBJ2-2, the V gene TRBV11-2; D gene uncertain. The CDR3 runs to 13 residues. Trimming pared 2 bases from V and 6 bases from J, leaving 7 bases between. Germline CDR1 is SGHAT and CDR2 is FQNNGV.

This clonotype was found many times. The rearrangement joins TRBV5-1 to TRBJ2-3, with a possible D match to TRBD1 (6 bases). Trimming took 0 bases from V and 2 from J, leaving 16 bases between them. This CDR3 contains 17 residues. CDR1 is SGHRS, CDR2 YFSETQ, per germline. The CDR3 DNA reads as TGCGCCAGCAGCTTGGCGACGGTTGGGGGCATCACAGATACGCAGTATTTT. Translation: CASSLATVGGITDTQYF.

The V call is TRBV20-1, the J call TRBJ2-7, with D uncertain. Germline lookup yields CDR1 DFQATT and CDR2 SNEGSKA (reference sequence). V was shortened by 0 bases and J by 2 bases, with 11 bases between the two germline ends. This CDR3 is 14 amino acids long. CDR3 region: CSARDEVGPYEQYF. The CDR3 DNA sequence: TGCAGTGCTAGAGATGAGGTAGGGCCCTACGAGCAGTACTTC.

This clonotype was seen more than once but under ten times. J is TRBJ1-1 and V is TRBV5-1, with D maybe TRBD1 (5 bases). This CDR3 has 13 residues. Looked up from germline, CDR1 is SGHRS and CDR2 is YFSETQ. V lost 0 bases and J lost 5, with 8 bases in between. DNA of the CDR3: TGCGCCAGCAGCTTGGCAGGGTATACTGAAGCTTTCTTT. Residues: CASSLAGYTEAFF.

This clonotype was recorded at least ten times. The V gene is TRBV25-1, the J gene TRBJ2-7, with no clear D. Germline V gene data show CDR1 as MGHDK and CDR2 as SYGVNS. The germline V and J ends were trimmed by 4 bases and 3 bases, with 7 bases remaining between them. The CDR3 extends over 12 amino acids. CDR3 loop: CASSAQDYEQYF. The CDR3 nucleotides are TGTGCCAGCAGTGCGCAAGACTACGAGCAGTACTTC.

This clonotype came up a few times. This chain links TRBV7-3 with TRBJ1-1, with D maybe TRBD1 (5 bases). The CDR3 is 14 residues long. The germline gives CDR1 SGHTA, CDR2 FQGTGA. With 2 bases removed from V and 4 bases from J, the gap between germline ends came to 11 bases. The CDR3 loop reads CASSLQGGITEAFF. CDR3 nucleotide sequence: TGTGCCAGCAGCTTACAGGGAGGTATCACTGAAGCTTTCTTT.

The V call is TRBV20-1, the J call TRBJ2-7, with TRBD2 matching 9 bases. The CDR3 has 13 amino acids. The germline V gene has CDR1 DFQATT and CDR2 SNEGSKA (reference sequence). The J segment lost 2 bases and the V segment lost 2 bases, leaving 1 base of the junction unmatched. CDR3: CSARQRGAYEQYF. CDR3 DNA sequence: TGCAGTGCTAGACAGCGGGGGGCCTACGAGCAGTACTTC.

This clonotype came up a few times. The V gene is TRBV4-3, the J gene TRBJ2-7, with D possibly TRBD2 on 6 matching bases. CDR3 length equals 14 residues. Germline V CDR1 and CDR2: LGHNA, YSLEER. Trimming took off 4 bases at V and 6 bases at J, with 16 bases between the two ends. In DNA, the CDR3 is TGCGCCAGCAGCCGGGGGGTGGCCTCACTCGAGCAGTACTTC. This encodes CASSRGVASLEQYF.

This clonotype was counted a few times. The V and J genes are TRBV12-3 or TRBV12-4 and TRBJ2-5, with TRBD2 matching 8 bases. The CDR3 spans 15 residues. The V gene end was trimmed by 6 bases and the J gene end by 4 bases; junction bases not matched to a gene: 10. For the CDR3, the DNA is TGTGCCAGCAGCGCGCGGGGGGCTCCGGCAGAGACCCAGTACTTC. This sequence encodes CASSARGAPAETQYF.

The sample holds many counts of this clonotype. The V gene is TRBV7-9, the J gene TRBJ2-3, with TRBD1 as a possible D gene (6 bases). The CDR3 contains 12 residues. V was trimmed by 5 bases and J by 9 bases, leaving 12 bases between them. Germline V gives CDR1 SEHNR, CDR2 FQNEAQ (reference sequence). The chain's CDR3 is CASSPPTGTQYF. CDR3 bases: TGTGCCAGCAGCCCTCCCACAGGGACGCAGTATTTT.